The 7 T cell receptor beta chains below come from one sample, sequenced in a study of monozygotic twins with cystic fibrosis. The data were produced by immunoSEQ multiplex PCR, yet TCRdb's version contains in-frame clones alone and is incomplete. The table records 35,000 or so clones, 84% of them present only once. Source material: blood. The receptor set was obtained from a girl aged 2-10 years with cystic fibrosis.

The sample holds a few counts of this clone. The chain employs TRBV9 and TRBJ1-4; maybe TRBD1 (5 bases). The CDR3 contains 15 residues. Per the germline V gene, CDR1 is SGDLS and CDR2 is YYNGEE. Trimming took 0 bases from V and 7 from J, leaving 13 bases between them. The CDR3 loop reads CASSVANRLGEKLFF. CDR3 bases: TGTGCCAGCAGCGTAGCAAACAGGCTGGGTGAAAAACTGTTTTTT.

The rearrangement joins TRBV9 to TRBJ2-2; D gene unclear. Germline V CDR1 and CDR2: SGDLS, YYNGEE. The V and J ends lost 0 bases and 4 bases respectively, with 10 bases between them. The CDR3 is 15 residues long. CDR3 nucleotides: TGTGCCAGCAGCGTAGCGGGTCCTACCACCGGGGAGCTGTTTTTT. Translating it yields CASSVAGPTTGELFF.

The V gene is TRBV25-1, the J gene TRBJ1-2; no firm D call. CDR1 MGHDK and CDR2 SYGVNS come from the germline V gene. Trimming took off 4 bases at V and 2 bases at J, with 8 bases between the two ends. The CDR3 runs 13 residues. CDR3 sequence reads: CASSAGSNYGYTF. The CDR3, as DNA: TGTGCCAGCAGTGCGGGGTCCAACTATGGCTACACCTTC.

The gene calls are TRBV5-1 and TRBJ1-1, with D unclear. Trimming left V 0 bases short and J 7 bases short, with 10 bases between. The CDR3 contains 13 residues. Germline values: CDR1 SGHRS, CDR2 YFSETQ. CDR3 nucleotides: TGCGCCAGCAGCTTGGCCCCCAGCCTTGAAGCTTTCTTT. Residues: CASSLAPSLEAFF.

The chain has TRBV4-3 and TRBJ1-5, with D hard to call. The V end lost 0 bases, the J end lost 1 base, and 13 bases lay between the germline ends. This CDR3 contains 17 residues. The germline CDR1 and CDR2 sequences are LGHNA and YSLEER. CDR3 sequence: CASSQDLGLMSNQPQHF. The CDR3, as DNA: TGCGCCAGCAGCCAAGATCTAGGGCTTATGAGCAATCAGCCCCAGCATTTT.

J is TRBJ1-5 and V is TRBV29-1, with TRBD1 as a possible D gene (6 bases). CDR1 and CDR2 (germline): SQVTM, ANQGSEA. The CDR3 is 12 residues long. The V end was cut by 4 bases, the J end by 7 bases, with 11 bases between. This chain's CDR3 is CSVAGANQPQHF. The DNA for the CDR3 is TGCAGCGTTGCAGGGGCGAACCAGCCCCAGCATTTT.

This sequence joins TRBV19 and TRBJ1-5, with 9 bases matching TRBD1. Trimming at V came to 3 bases and at J to 4 bases, leaving 1 base not matched to a gene. Germline CDR1 reads LNHDA; CDR2 reads SQIVND (reference sequence). The CDR3 has 14 amino acids. The chain's CDR3 is CASSIGTGNQPQHF. DNA for the CDR3: TGTGCCAGTAGTATCGGGACAGGGAATCAGCCCCAGCATTTT.